This TCR beta chain was profiled in a study of tumor-infiltrating lymphocytes in primary liver carcinoma. Study-level information: The patients, men and women alike, were aged 30 to 69 years. The study, taken as a whole, reports: Detection in all five tumor regions applied to only about 7-25% of top clones.

Scientists recovered RNA and DNA together from around 18-30 mg of unsorted bulk tissue. Surgical resection treated primary liver carcinoma in the patients. The study found over 90% viable tumor cells in every tumor sample. On this clonotype itself: Its specificity is not known. Germline and junction disagree at one end, which may indicate a read error.

The CDR3 runs 15 residues. CDR1 and CDR2 (germline): SGHDT, YYEEEE. With around 490 ng total RNA as template and a constant-region primer, TCR beta cDNA was made. Libraries of TCR beta came from three nested multiplex PCR rounds with slightly modified ARM-PCR. Use of TRBV1-TRBV30 forward primers with a C-beta reverse primer characterized the first two PCR rounds, which lasted about 11 cycles each. MiXCR, applied by TCRdb to the multiplex PCR reads, yields one record per CDR3 protein. The table includes around 100,000 distinct CDR3 sequences, about 67% detected once. The receptor's source is a woman between 55 and 75 years old with primary liver carcinoma and hepatitis B virus infection. Sample: liver tumor tissue from sampling region 2. The subset is: tumor region T2, inferior pole. The chain carries TRBV5-6 and TRBJ2-7, with 7 positions matching TRBD2. As DNA, the CDR3 is TGTGCCAGCTGCTCCCGGATAGCGGGCTCCTACGAGCAGTATTTC. As protein: CASCSRIAGSYEQYF.